This T cell receptor (beta chain) is from a study of cytomegalovirus exposure and HLA in healthy donors. For the study at large: Among over 300 genotyped donors, roughly 81% fell in the Caucasian-associated ancestry cluster. General study results and limits: Exclusion as indistinguishable affected some V segments, including TRBV6-2 and TRBV6-3. According to an earlier analysis, most TCR beta V segments yielded productive rearrangements about 90% or about 30% of the time.

A word on this clone: What it binds is not known.

Germline CDR1 reads MNHNS; CDR2 reads SASEGT. Trimming shortened V by 4 bases and J by 6 bases, and 13 bases separated the two germline ends. This CDR3 spans 15 amino acids. Vbeta (60) and Jbeta (13) primers were used in the PCR. Some clones are missing from TCRdb's copy, which holds only in-frame ones; the method was immunoSEQ multiplex PCR. The sample holds approximately 150,000 clones, 60% to 80% seen once. Source material: PBMCs. The chain employs TRBV6-1 and TRBJ1-6; unclear D gene. The source is a woman between 50 and 59 years old in good health and CMV-seropositive. CDR3 DNA: TGTGCCAGCAGTGCCGAGGGTTCTTCTAATTCACCCCTCCACTTT. It is translated as CASSAEGSSNSPLHF.